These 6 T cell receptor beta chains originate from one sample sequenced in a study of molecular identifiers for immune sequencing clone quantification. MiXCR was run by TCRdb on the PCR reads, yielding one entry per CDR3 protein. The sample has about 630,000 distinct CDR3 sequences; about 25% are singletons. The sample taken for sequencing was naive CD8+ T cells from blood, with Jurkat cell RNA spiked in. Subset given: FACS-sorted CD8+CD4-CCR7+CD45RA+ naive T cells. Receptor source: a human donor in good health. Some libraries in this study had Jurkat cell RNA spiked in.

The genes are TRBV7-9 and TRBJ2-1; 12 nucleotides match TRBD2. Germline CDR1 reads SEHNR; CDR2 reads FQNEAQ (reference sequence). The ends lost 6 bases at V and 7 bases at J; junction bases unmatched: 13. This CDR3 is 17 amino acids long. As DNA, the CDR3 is TGTGCCAGCAGTCCGGGGACTAGCGGGTTGAGATGGAATGAGCAGTTCTTC. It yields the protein CASSPGTSGLRWNEQFF.

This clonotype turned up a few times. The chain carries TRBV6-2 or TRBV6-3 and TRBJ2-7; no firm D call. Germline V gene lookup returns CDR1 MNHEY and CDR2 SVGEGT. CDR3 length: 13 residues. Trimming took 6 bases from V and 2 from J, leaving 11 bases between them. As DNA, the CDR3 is TGTGCCAGCAGCCCCAACGGACCCTACGAGCAGTACTTC. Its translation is CASSPNGPYEQYF.

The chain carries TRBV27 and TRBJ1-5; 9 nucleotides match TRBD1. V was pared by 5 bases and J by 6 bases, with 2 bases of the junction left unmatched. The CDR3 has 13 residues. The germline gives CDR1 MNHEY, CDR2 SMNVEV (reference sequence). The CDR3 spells CASSGTGFQPQHF. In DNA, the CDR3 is TGTGCCAGCAGTGGGACAGGGTTTCAGCCCCAGCATTTT.

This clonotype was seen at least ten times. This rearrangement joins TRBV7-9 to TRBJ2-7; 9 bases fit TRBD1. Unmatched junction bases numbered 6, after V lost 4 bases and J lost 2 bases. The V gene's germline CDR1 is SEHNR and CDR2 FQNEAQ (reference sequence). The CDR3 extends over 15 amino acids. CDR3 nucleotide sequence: TGTGCCAGCAGCTCAGGGGGACAGGGAGCCTACGAGCAGTACTTC. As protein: CASSSGGQGAYEQYF.

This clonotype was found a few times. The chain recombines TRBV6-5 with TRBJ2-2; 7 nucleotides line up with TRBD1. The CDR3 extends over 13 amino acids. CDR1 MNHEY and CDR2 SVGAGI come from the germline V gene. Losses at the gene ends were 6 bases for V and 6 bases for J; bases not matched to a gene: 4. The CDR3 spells CASRRQGPGELFF. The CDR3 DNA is TGTGCCAGCAGGAGACAGGGACCCGGGGAGCTGTTTTTT.

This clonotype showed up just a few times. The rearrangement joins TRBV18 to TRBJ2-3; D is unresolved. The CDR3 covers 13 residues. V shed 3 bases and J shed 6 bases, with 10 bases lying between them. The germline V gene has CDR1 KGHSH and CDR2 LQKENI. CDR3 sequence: CASSPLGPDTQYF. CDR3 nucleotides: TGTGCCAGCTCACCCCTGGGTCCGGATACGCAGTATTTT.